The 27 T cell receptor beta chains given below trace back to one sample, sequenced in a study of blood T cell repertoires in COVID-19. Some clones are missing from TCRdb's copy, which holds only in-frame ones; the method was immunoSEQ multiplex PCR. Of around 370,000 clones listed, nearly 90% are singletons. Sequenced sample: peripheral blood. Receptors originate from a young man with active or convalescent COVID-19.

As DNA, the CDR3 is TGCAGCGTTAGACAGGTGGCTGAAGCTTTCTTT. Its translation is CSVRQVAEAFF. This rearrangement joins TRBV29-1 to TRBJ1-1; TRBD1 is a possible D gene (6 bases). The germline CDR1 and CDR2 sequences are SQVTM and ANQGSEA. The V and J ends lost 5 bases and 6 bases respectively, with 10 bases between them. The CDR3 is 11 amino acids.

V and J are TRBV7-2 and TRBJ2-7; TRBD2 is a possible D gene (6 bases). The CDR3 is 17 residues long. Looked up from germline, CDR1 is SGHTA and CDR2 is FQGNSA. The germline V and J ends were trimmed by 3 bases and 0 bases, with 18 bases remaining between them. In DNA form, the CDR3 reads TGTGCCAGCAGCTTCGGGACGGAGGGTGCGGGCTCCTACGAGCAGTACTTC. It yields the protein CASSFGTEGAGSYEQYF.

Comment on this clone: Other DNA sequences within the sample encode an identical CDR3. CDR3 loop: CASSSPGTGYGYTF. CDR3 nucleotide sequence: TGTGCCAGCAGTTCACCCGGGACAGGCTATGGCTACACCTTC. This chain joins TRBV28 and TRBJ1-2; 8 positions match TRBD1. Germline trimming cut 4 bases from V and 4 bases from J; bases unmatched to any gene: 5. The CDR3 has 14 residues. Germline V lookup: CDR1 MDHEN, CDR2 SYDVKM.

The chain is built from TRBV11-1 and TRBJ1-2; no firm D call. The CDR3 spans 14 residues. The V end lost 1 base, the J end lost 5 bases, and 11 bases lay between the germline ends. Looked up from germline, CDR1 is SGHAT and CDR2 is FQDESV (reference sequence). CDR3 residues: CASSLDAPGYGYTF. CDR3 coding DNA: TGTGCCAGCAGCTTAGACGCTCCGGGGTATGGCTACACCTTC.

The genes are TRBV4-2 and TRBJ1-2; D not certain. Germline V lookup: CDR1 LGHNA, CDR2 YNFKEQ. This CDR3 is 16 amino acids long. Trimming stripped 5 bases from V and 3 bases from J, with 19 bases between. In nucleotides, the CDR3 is TGTGCCAGCAGCGAGACGCCGGGGTTAAAGTACTATGGCTACACCTTC. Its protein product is CASSETPGLKYYGYTF.

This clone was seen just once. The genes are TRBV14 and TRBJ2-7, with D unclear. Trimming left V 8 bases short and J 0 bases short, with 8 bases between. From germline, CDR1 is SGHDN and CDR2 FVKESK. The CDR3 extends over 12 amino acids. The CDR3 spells CASSRSSYEQYF. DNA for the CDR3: TGTGCCAGCTCTAGGAGCTCCTACGAGCAGTACTTC.

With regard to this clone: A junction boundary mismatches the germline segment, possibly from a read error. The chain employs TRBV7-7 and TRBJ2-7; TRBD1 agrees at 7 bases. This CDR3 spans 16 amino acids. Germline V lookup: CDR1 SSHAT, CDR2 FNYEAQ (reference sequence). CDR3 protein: CASSLGSPGGAYEQYF. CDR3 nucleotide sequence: TGTGCTAGCAGCTTAGGGAGTCCAGGGGGAGCCTACGAGCAGTACTTC.

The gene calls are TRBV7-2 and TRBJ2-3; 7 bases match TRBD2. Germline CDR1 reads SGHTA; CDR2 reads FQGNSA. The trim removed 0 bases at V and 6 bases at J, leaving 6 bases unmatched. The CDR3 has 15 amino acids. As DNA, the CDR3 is TGTGCCAGCAGCTTAGCGCGGGGGAGGTTCGATACGCAGTATTTT. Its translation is CASSLARGRFDTQYF.

The DNA for the CDR3 is TGTGCCAGCAGAGACAGTTCAAATAGCAATCAGCCCCAGCATTTT. This sequence encodes CASRDSSNSNQPQHF. The chain couples TRBV2 to TRBJ1-5; D perhaps matches TRBD1 (5 bases). The germline CDR1 and CDR2 sequences are SNHLY and FYNNEI. This CDR3 region has 15 residues. The V and J ends lost 6 bases and 0 bases respectively, with 12 bases between them. The full variable domain, its missing parts supplied by reference TRBV2 and TRBJ1-5, is EPEVTQTPSHQVTQMGQEVILRCVPISNHLYFYWYRQILGQKVEFLVSFYNNEISEKSEIFDDQFSVERPDGSNFTLKIRSTKLEDSAMYFCASRDSSNSNQPQHFGDGTRLSIL.

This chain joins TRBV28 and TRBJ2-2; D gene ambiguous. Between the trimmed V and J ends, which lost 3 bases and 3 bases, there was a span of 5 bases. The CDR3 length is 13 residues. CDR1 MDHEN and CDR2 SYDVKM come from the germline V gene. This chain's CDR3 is CASSFDYTGELFF. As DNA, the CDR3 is TGTGCCAGCAGTTTTGACTACACCGGGGAGCTGTTTTTT. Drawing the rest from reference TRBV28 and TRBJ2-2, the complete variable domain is DVKVTQSSRYLVKRTGEKVFLECVQDMDHENMFWYRQDPGLGLRLIYFSYDVKMKEKGDIPEGYSVSREKKERFSLILESASTNQTSMYLCASSFDYTGELFFGEGSRLTVL.

CDR3 DNA: TGCGCCAGCAGCCAACACGACAGGAACACTGAAGCTTTCTTT. Its protein is CASSQHDRNTEAFF. The J gene is TRBJ1-1, the V gene TRBV4-3; D may be TRBD1 (5 bases). Trimming removed 2 bases from V and 1 base from J, with 8 bases in between. This CDR3 contains 14 residues. From germline, CDR1 is LGHNA and CDR2 YSLEER.

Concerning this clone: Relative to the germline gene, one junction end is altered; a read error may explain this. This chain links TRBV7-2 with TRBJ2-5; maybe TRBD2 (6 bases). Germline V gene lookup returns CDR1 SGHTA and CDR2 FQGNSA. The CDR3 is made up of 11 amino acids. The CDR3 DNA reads TGTGCCAGCAGCCCCCGGACTACTTTGAACTTC. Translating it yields CASSPRTTLNF.

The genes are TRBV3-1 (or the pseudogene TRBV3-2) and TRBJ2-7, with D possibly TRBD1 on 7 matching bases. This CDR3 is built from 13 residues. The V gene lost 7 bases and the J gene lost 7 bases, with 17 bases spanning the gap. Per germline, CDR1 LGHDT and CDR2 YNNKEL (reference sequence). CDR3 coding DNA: TGTGCCAGCAAATACAGGGCAGGGGGGGAGCAGTACTTC. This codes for CASKYRAGGEQYF.

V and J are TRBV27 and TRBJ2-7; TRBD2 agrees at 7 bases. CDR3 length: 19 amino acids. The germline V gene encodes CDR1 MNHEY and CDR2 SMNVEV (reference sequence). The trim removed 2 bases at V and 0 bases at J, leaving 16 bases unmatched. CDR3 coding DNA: TGTGCCAGCAGTTTAAGCGGGGACGGATGGAGCCGGCTCTCCTACGAGCAGTACTTC. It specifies CASSLSGDGWSRLSYEQYF.

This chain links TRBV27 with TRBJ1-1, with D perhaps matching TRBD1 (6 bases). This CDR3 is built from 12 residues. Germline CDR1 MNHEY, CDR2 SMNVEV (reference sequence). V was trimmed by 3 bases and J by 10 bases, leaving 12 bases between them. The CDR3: CASSFWGTRAFF. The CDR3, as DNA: TGTGCCAGCAGTTTTTGGGGGACAAGAGCTTTCTTT.

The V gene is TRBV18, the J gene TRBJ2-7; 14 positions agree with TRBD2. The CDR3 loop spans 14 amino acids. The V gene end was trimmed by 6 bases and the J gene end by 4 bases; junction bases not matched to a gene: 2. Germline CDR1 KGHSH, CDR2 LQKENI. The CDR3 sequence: CASSGLAGAYEQYF. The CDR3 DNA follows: TGTGCCAGCTCGGGACTAGCGGGAGCATACGAGCAGTACTTC.

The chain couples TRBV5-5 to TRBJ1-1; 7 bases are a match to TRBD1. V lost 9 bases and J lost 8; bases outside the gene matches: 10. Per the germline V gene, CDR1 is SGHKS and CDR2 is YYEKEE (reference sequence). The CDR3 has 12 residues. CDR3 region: CATNDRVGEAFF. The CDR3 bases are TGTGCCACCAACGACAGGGTAGGCGAAGCTTTCTTT.

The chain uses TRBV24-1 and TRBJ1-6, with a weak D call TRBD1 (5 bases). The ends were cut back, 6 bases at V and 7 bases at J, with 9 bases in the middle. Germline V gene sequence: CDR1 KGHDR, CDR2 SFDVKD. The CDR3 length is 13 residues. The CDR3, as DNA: TGTGCCACCAGTCGGCAGGGAAATTCACCCCTCCACTTT. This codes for CATSRQGNSPLHF.

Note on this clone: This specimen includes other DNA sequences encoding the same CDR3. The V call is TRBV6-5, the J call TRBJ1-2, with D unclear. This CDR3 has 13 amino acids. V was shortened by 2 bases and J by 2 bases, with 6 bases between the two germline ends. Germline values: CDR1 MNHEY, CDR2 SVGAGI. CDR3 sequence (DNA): TGTGCCAGCAGTTACGGAGGGAACTATGGCTACACCTTC. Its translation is CASSYGGNYGYTF.

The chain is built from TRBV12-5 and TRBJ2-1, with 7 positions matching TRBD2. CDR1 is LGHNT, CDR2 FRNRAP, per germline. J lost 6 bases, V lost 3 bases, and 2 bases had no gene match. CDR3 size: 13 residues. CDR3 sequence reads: CASGLAGFNEQFF. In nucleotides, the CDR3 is TGTGCTAGTGGTTTAGCGGGGTTCAATGAGCAGTTCTTC.

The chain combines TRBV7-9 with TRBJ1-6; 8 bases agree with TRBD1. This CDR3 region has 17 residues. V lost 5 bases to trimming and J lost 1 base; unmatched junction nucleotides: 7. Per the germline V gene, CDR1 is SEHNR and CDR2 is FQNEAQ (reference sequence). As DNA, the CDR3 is TGTGCCAGCAGCCGTTTACAGGGGGGTTCCTATAATTCACCCCTCCACTTT. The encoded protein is CASSRLQGGSYNSPLHF. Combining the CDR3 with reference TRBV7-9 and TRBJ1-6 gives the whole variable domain DTGVSQNPRHKITKRGQNVTFRCDPISEHNRLYWYRQTLGQGPEFLTYFQNEAQLEKSRLLSDRFSAERPKGSFSTLEIQRTEQGDSAMYLCASSRLQGGSYNSPLHFGNGTRLTVT.

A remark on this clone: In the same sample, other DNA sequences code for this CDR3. The CDR3 DNA is TGTGCCAGCAGTCAGGGACTTGGAAACACCATATATTTT. Amino acids: CASSQGLGNTIYF. The chain links TRBV12-3 or TRBV12-4 to TRBJ1-3, with D perhaps matching TRBD1 (5 bases). V lost 5 bases to trimming and J lost 3 bases, with 8 bases between them. The CDR3 extends over 13 amino acids.

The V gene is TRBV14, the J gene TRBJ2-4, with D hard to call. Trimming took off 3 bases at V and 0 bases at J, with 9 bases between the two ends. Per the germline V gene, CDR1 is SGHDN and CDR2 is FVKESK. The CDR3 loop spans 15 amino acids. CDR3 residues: CASSHSILAKNIQYF. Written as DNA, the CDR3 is TGTGCCAGCAGCCACAGTATCCTAGCCAAAAACATTCAGTACTTC. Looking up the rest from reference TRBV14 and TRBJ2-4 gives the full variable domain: EAGVTQFPSHSVIEKGQTVTLRCDPISGHDNLYWYRRVMGKEIKFLLHFVKESKQDESGMPNNRFLAERTGGTYSTLKVQPAELEDSGVYFCASSHSILAKNIQYFGAGTRLSVL.

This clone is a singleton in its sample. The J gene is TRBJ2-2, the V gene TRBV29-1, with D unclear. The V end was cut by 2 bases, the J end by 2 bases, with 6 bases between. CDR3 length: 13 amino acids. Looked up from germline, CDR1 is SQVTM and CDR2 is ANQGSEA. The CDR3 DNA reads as TGCAGCGTTGAACCCCAAAACACCGGGGAGCTGTTTTTT. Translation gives CSVEPQNTGELFF.

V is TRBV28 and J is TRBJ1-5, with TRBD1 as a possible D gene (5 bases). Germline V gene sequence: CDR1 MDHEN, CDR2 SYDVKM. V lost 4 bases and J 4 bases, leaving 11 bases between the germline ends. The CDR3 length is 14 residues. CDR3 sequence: CASSSGGVNQPQHF. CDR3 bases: TGTGCCAGCAGTTCGGGAGGGGTAAATCAGCCCCAGCATTTT. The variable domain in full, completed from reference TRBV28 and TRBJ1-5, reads DVKVTQSSRYLVKRTGEKVFLECVQDMDHENMFWYRQDPGLGLRLIYFSYDVKMKEKGDIPEGYSVSREKKERFSLILESASTNQTSMYLCASSSGGVNQPQHFGDGTRLSIL.

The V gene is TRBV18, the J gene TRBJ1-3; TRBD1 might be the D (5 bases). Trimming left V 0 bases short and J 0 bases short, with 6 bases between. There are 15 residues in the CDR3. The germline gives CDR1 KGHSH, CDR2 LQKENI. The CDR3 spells CASSPPGGSGNTIYF. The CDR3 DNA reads TGTGCCAGCTCACCACCGGGGGGCTCTGGAAACACCATATATTTT.

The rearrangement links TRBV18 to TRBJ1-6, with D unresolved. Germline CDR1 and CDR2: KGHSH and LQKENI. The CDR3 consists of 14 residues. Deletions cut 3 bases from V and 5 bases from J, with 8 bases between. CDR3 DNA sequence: TGTGCCAGCTCACCCACTATAGATAATTCACCCCTCCACTTT. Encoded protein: CASSPTIDNSPLHF.